This T cell receptor (beta chain) is from a study of Ad26.COV2.S vaccination and SARS-CoV-2 variants. General study points: There was a possibility that the TCR breadth and depth analyses underestimated total T cell responses.

TCRdb keeps only in-frame clones here, not all; method: immunoSEQ multiplex PCR. The table lists roughly 350,000 clones, around 90% of them singletons. Treatment denoted: roughly 20 received Ad26.COV2.S at low or high dose, single or two shots; roughly 5 received placebo; per-sample allocation not given. Samples were taken on day 63 after the first vaccine or placebo injection. As for this clone: The target antigen is unknown.

The input for sequencing was peripheral blood, taken in a trial of Ad26.COV2.S vaccine versus placebo. This TCR was recovered from a person aged 18-60 years who received the Ad26.COV2.S COVID-19 vaccine or a placebo.

The CDR3 DNA sequence: TGTGCCAGCAGCTCCAGAGGGGGTCTCCAGGGGCCCACAGATACGCAGTATTTT. Its translation is CASSSRGGLQGPTDTQYF. The V call is TRBV7-9, the J call TRBJ2-3, with a tentative D call TRBD1 (6 bases). Per germline, CDR1 SEHNR and CDR2 FQNEAQ (reference sequence). The CDR3 consists of 18 residues. Trimming took off 4 bases at V and 2 bases at J, with 22 bases between the two ends.